This entry concerns a single TCR beta chain. What it recognizes is unknown. The source of the sample is a study of Ad26.COV2.S vaccination and SARS-CoV-2 variants. In the study overall: Once, or twice with 56 days between doses, Ad26.COV2.S was given intramuscularly.

Germline V lookup: CDR1 SGHNT, CDR2 YYREEE (reference sequence). V trimming: 6 bases; J trimming: 5 bases; junction bases outside the gene matches: 12. The CDR3 spans 15 residues. The repertoire was sequenced with immunoSEQ multiplex PCR; TCRdb's copy has only in-frame clones and lacks some. Of about 280,000 clones listed, more than 70% are singletons. The sample's treatment: some 20 received Ad26.COV2.S at low or high dose, single or two shots; about 5 received placebo; per-sample allocation not given. All samples were drawn on day 63, counting from the first vaccine or placebo injection. Donation came from an adult in Boston who was aged 18-55 years. The vaccine antigen was prefusion-stabilized Wuhan SARS-CoV-2 spike. Study-wide findings and caveats: Non-spike TCR breadth was similar in vaccine and placebo recipients.

The source was peripheral blood, collected in a trial of Ad26.COV2.S vaccine versus placebo. The receptor comes from a person between 18 and 60 years old who received the Ad26.COV2.S COVID-19 vaccine or a placebo. This chain links TRBV5-4 with TRBJ2-7, with 9 positions matching TRBD1. CDR3 sequence (DNA): TGTGCCAGCACCACAGCACAGGGGGCGCGGAACGAGCAGTACTTC. It translates to CASTTAQGARNEQYF. Together with reference TRBV5-4 and TRBJ2-7, the CDR3 gives the full variable domain: ETGVTQSPTHLIKTRGQQVTLRCSSQSGHNTVSWYQQALGQGPQFIFQYYREEENGRGNFPPRFSGLQFPNYSSELNVNALELDDSALYLCASTTAQGARNEQYFGPGTRLTVT.